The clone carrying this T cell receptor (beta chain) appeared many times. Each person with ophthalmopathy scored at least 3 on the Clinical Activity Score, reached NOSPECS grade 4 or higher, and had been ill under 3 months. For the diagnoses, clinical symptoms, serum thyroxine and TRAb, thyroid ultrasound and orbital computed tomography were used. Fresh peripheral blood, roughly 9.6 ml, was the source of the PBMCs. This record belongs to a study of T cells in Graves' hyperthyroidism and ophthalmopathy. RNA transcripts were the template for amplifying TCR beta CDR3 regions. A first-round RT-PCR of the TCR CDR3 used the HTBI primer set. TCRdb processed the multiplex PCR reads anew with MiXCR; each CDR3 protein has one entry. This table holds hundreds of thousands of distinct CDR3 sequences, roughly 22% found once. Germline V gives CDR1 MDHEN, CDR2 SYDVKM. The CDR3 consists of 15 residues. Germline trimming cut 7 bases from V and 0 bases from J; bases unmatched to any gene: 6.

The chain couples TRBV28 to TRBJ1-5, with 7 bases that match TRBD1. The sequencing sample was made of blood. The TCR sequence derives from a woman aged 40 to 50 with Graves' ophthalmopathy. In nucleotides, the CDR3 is TGTGCCAGCACCTGGGACAGAACTAGCAATCAGCCCCAGCATTTT. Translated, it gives CASTWDRTSNQPQHF.